A single sample gave rise to the 21 T cell receptor beta chains below, sequenced in a study of metastatic and nonmetastatic thyroid tumors. TCRdb re-called clones from the PCR reads using MiXCR. The sample records under 35,000 clones, approximately 25% being singletons. Patients had received no treatment of any kind before thyroid surgery. The sample comprised blood. These receptor sequences come from a female donor with papillary thyroid cancer or a benign thyroid nodule (not recorded which). Some clones in this sample may be carry-over from other donors' samples.

Judged by abundance, this clone is medium-sized. The chain carries TRBV7-2 and TRBJ1-6, with D perhaps matching TRBD1 (5 bases). The V end lost 4 bases, the J end lost 12 bases, and 22 bases lay between the germline ends. The CDR3 is 16 residues long. Germline assignment: CDR1 SGHTA and CDR2 FQGNSA. The CDR3 sequence: CASSSSTGPSGGPLHF. Here the CDR3 DNA reads TGTGCCAGCAGCTCCTCTACCGGGCCCAGCGGGGGACCCCTCCACTTT. Full variable domain (outside the CDR3, taken from reference TRBV7-2 and TRBJ1-6): GAGVSQSPSNKVTEKGKDVELRCDPISGHTALYWYRQSLGQGLEFLIYFQGNSAPDKSGLPSDRFSAERTGGSVSTLTIQRTQQEDSAVYLCASSSSTGPSGGPLHFGNGTRLTVT.

This clone was seen many times. This rearrangement joins TRBV5-1 to TRBJ2-1; 8 bases are a match to TRBD1. The CDR3 is 17 residues long. In germline, CDR1 is SGHRS, CDR2 YFSETQ. V shed 0 bases and J 7 bases; nucleotides not matched to a gene: 12. The DNA of the CDR3 is TGCGCCAGCAGCTTGGCGCCACAGGGGGATAATAGAAATGAGCAGTTCTTC. This codes for CASSLAPQGDNRNEQFF.

At least ten counts were recorded for this clone. V gene TRBV28 combines with J gene TRBJ2-1, with D perhaps being TRBD1 or TRBD2 (5 bases each). Germline lookup yields CDR1 MDHEN and CDR2 SYDVKM. This CDR3 comprises 17 residues. Deletions cut 2 bases from V and 3 bases from J, with 17 bases between. The CDR3 spells CASSLKEDIILYNEQFF. The CDR3 DNA reads as TGTGCCAGCAGTTTAAAGGAGGACATAATTCTCTACAATGAGCAGTTCTTC.

This chain links TRBV7-6 with TRBJ2-1, with D possibly being TRBD1 (6 bases). CDR1 and CDR2 (germline): SGHVS, FNYEAQ. V was shortened by 0 bases and J by 7 bases, with 19 bases between the two germline ends. The CDR3 is 17 amino acids. The CDR3 nucleotides are TGTGCCAGCAGCTTAGCGGCGGTACAGGGCACCGGTAATGAGCAGTTCTTC. It yields the protein CASSLAAVQGTGNEQFF.

Ten or more counts support this clone. The chain is built from TRBV15 and TRBJ1-1; 11 nucleotides align to TRBD1. With 7 bases clipped from V and 5 bases from J, the junction kept 6 bases outside the gene matches. This CDR3 has 14 residues. Germline V gene data show CDR1 as LNHNV and CDR2 as YYDKDF (reference sequence). CDR3 DNA sequence: TGTGCCACCACCCCGGGGACAGGGGGGACTGAAGCTTTCTTT. This encodes CATTPGTGGTEAFF.

V gene TRBV9 combines with J gene TRBJ2-7; 8 bases match TRBD2. Unmatched junction bases numbered 3, after V lost 4 bases and J lost 0 bases. CDR1 is SGDLS, CDR2 YYNGEE, per germline. The CDR3 is 14 amino acids. The CDR3 nucleotides are TGTGCCAGCAGCCCCCGGGAGGGCTCCTACGAGCAGTACTTC. Protein product: CASSPREGSYEQYF. The variable domain in full, with the rest retrieved from reference TRBV9 and TRBJ2-7, is DSGVTQTPKHLITATGQRVTLRCSPRSGDLSVYWYQQSLDQGLQFLIQYYNGEERAKGNILERFSAQQFPDLHSELNLSSLELGDSALYFCASSPREGSYEQYFGPGTRLTVT.

The rearrangement uses TRBV28 and TRBJ2-7, with TRBD1 matching over 7 bases. The length of the CDR3 is 14 residues. The germline gives CDR1 MDHEN, CDR2 SYDVKM. The trim removed 7 bases at V and 6 bases at J, leaving 12 bases unmatched. CDR3 loop: CASIFVQGIAEQYF. The CDR3 DNA is TGTGCCAGCATTTTCGTACAGGGGATCGCCGAGCAGTACTTC.

This clone was seen only a few times. The chain recombines TRBV19 with TRBJ1-3, with a weak D call TRBD1 (5 bases). The V end was cut by 9 bases, the J end by 7 bases, with 22 bases between. CDR1 and CDR2 (germline): LNHDA, SQIVND (reference sequence). The CDR3 runs to 15 residues. CDR3 in amino acids: CASRIVPGLRNTIYF. The CDR3 DNA sequence: TGTGCCAGCAGGATAGTTCCGGGGCTACGGAACACCATATATTTT.

The chain uses TRBV6-1 and TRBJ1-6, with D perhaps TRBD1 (6 bases). The CDR3 length is 14 residues. In germline, CDR1 is MNHNS, CDR2 SASEGT. Trimming cost V 5 bases and J 3 bases, with 8 bases left between them. The CDR3 here is CASSRGNYNSPLHF. Written as DNA, the CDR3 is TGTGCCAGCAGTAGGGGGAACTATAATTCACCCCTCCACTTT.

This clone came up many times. This sequence joins TRBV19 and TRBJ2-3, with no clear D. The V gene lost 4 bases and the J gene lost 1 base, with 9 bases spanning the gap. The CDR3 is 14 residues long. CDR1 and CDR2 (germline): LNHDA, SQIVND (reference sequence). CDR3 residues: CASSKIRGTDTQYF. The CDR3 nucleotides are TGTGCCAGTAGTAAAATCCGTGGCACAGATACGCAGTATTTT.

A word on this clone: A read error may be the cause here, since a much bigger clone is one base away. Other nucleotide sequences from this sample produce the same CDR3. The CDR3 DNA reads as TGCGCCAGCAGCTACTCAAATCAGGGGGGTTACGAGCAGTACTTC. Translation: CASSYSNQGGYEQYF. This sequence joins TRBV6-5 and TRBJ2-7; a weak D match, TRBD1 (7 bases). The CDR3 totals 15 residues. Germline V lookup: CDR1 MNHEY, CDR2 SVGAGI.

This clone is judged medium-sized. This sequence joins TRBV28 and TRBJ1-1; weak D call: TRBD1 (6 bases). V lost 5 bases and J lost 6, with 25 bases in between. Per germline, CDR1 MDHEN and CDR2 SYDVKM. There are 17 residues in the CDR3. The DNA for the CDR3 is TGTGCCAGCAGTCCCGGTGGGTCAGGGGTTGGAGTGGCTGAAGCTTTCTTT. Translated: CASSPGGSGVGVAEAFF. Supplemented by reference TRBV28 and TRBJ1-1, the full variable domain reads DVKVTQSSRYLVKRTGEKVFLECVQDMDHENMFWYRQDPGLGLRLIYFSYDVKMKEKGDIPEGYSVSREKKERFSLILESASTNQTSMYLCASSPGGSGVGVAEAFFGQGTRLTVV.

This clone is deemed medium-sized. The chain combines TRBV28 with TRBJ2-7, with 9 bases matching TRBD2. The length of the CDR3 is 15 residues. Trimming at V came to 5 bases and at J to 6 bases, leaving 11 bases not matched to a gene. The germline V gene encodes CDR1 MDHEN and CDR2 SYDVKM. CDR3 DNA sequence: TGTGCCAGCAGTCCGTTGGCGGGAGGGTTCGGCGAGCAGTACTTC. Protein product: CASSPLAGGFGEQYF. The complete variable domain, with remaining parts taken from reference TRBV28 and TRBJ2-7, reads DVKVTQSSRYLVKRTGEKVFLECVQDMDHENMFWYRQDPGLGLRLIYFSYDVKMKEKGDIPEGYSVSREKKERFSLILESASTNQTSMYLCASSPLAGGFGEQYFGPGTRLTVT.

This chain connects TRBV7-2 to TRBJ2-7; tentatively, D is TRBD1 or TRBD2 (5 bases each). The CDR3 totals 15 residues. Germline V gene lookup returns CDR1 SGHTA and CDR2 FQGNSA. With 5 bases removed from V and 6 bases from J, the gap between germline ends came to 20 bases. CDR3 bases: TGTGCCAGCAGCCCCCGCTCGGGGACGGCCGGCGAGCAGTACTTC. This translates into CASSPRSGTAGEQYF.

V and J are TRBV11-2 and TRBJ2-7; D is unresolved. Looked up from germline, CDR1 is SGHAT and CDR2 is FQNNGV. The CDR3 has 16 residues. Trimming pared 1 base from V and 5 bases from J, leaving 18 bases between. CDR3 sequence: CASSLVWRLSFNEQYF. CDR3 in DNA: TGTGCCAGCAGCTTAGTTTGGCGGCTAAGCTTCAACGAGCAGTACTTC.

This clone has a count of ten or more. This rearrangement joins TRBV11-2 to TRBJ1-3; D is unclear. The CDR3 consists of 15 residues. Trimming pared 5 bases from V and 0 bases from J, leaving 11 bases between. Germline V CDR1 and CDR2: SGHAT, FQNNGV. The CDR3 region is CASSLNPSSGNTIYF. CDR3 nucleotide sequence: TGTGCCAGCAGCCTCAATCCGAGCTCTGGAAACACCATATATTTT.

This clone was recorded at least ten times. Being one base from a much bigger clone, this may be a read error. Other nucleotide sequences in the sample specify the same CDR3. The chain links TRBV2 to TRBJ2-3, with D perhaps matching TRBD1 (6 bases). This CDR3 has 14 amino acids. Germline assignment: CDR1 SNHLY and CDR2 FYNNEI. In nucleotides, the CDR3 is TGTGCCAGCAAAGGGGGTACGGTCGCAGATACGCAGTACTTT. It is translated as CASKGGTVADTQYF.

The table lists this clone with many counts. The chain carries TRBV15 and TRBJ2-2; no reliable D call. The CDR3 has 12 residues. Trimming stripped 3 bases from V and 3 bases from J, with 2 bases between. The V gene's germline CDR1 is LNHNV and CDR2 YYDKDF (reference sequence). The CDR3 sequence is CATSSYTGELFF. The CDR3 coding sequence is TGTGCCACCAGCAGTTACACCGGGGAGCTGTTTTTT.

This clone was counted many times. This rearrangement joins TRBV11-2 to TRBJ2-7; TRBD2 agrees at 9 bases. With 3 bases clipped from V and 7 bases from J, the junction kept 7 bases outside the gene matches. CDR3 size: 14 residues. Germline loops: CDR1 SGHAT, CDR2 FQNNGV. The DNA of the CDR3 is TGTGCCAGCAGCTTGCCTAGCGGGGCTTATGAGCAGTACTTC. Protein: CASSLPSGAYEQYF.

Ten or more counts support this clone. The rearrangement uses TRBV7-9 and TRBJ1-1, with 10 bases identical to TRBD1. Germline V CDR1 and CDR2: SEHNR, FQNEAQ (reference sequence). This CDR3 has 15 residues. The V and J ends lost 3 bases and 5 bases, in that order; junction bases with no gene match: 6. As DNA, the CDR3 is TGTGCCAGCAGCTTCGGGACAGGGGTACGGACTGAAGCTTTCTTT. Protein: CASSFGTGVRTEAFF.

As concerns this clone: Without the conserved terminal phenylalanine or tryptophan, this CDR3 likely stems from a read error. V gene TRBV5-1 combines with J gene TRBJ2-7; no clear D. The germline V and J ends were trimmed by 0 bases and 3 bases, with 10 bases remaining between them. The germline V gene has CDR1 SGHRS and CDR2 YFSETQ. The CDR3 spans 14 residues. The CDR3 DNA reads TGCGCCAGCAGCTTGGCCGTTGTCATCTACGAGCAGTACTCC. This gives the protein CASSLAVVIYEQYS.